One T cell receptor (beta chain) is described in this entry. This clonotype was observed a handful of times. Its recognized antigen is unknown. No much larger clonotype is one base removed from it; base qualities were not supplied. Every donor in the study was a healthy Caucasian. Miltenyi CD45RO+ enrichment and human naive T-cell isolation kits were used to isolate memory (CD45RO+) and naive T cells from PBMC. This sample is drawn from a study of identical twins (TCRdb year 2016). Regarding the complete study: To test whether fetal clonotypes persist, the study used deep sequencing on TCR alpha and beta repertoires from monozygotic twins, unrelated adults of various ages, and cord blood. To rule out contamination, the twin experiments were replicated at different times with different library preparation protocols.

Libraries came from 5' RACE. Instrument used: Illumina HiSeq 2000. Template switching introduced a universal primer binding site; the final cDNA contained a unique molecular identifier, enabling accurate counting of TCR cDNA molecules. Specific primers in the conserved constant-segment region were used to synthesize first-strand cDNA for the TCR alpha and beta chains. To control for contamination, each cDNA library was double barcoded with a SMART-Mk sample barcode plus Illumina barcodes. TruSeq adapter sequences and Illumina sample barcodes were added in two successive PCR steps. Sequencing of the TCR alpha and beta cDNA libraries was done on the Illumina HiSeq platform using custom primers. For the original study's pipeline: MiGEC was used to process raw reads and extract unique molecular identifiers, and MiXCR was used to find CDR3 positions. Recombination models were inferred per individual with the repgenHMM and IGoR tools using an EM algorithm. The analysis of shared clonotypes was done with the tcR package in R, with sharing normalized by the product of cloneset sizes. To study raw recombination without the effects of thymic and clonal selection, out-of-frame nonproductive sequences were analyzed. The public reads were run again by TCRdb, first through fastp at Q25 and then through MiXCR, and only productive beta chains were kept. Identical CDR3 protein sequences are pooled into one entry, listed with their most common genes and DNA. The V and J calls shown here were made by TCRdb, not taken from the authors' results. Recorded for this sample are approximately 240,000 distinct CDR3 sequences; over 11% of them occurred a single time. The top ten clonotypes cover about 9% of the sample.

CDR1 DFQATT and CDR2 SNEGSKA were looked up in the germline V gene (reference sequence). The CDR3 runs 15 amino acids, cysteine and phenylalanine included. Only the CDR3 part of the read is kept: 45 bases, read in frame from the first base. V is reduced by 3 bases and J by 2 bases, leaving a spacing of 15 bases between them. The study at large found these results: Invariant T cells such as MAIT and iNKT could partly confound zero-insertion analyses, although diverse VJ usage argued against such confounding for most clonotypes. Abundant cord blood beta clonotypes had fewer insertions, young adult naive repertoires showed a similar but weaker trend, and memory repertoires showed no such trend. Because the same donors could not be followed over many years, the conclusions relied on cross-sectional statistical analysis. Compared with coincidental sharing between unrelated individuals, out-of-frame TCR alpha sequences shared between twins had an excess of sequences with low generation probability. The excess sharing between twins in beta out-of-frame sequences was weaker because fewer shared sequences reduced the signal-to-noise ratio. In monozygotic twins, recombination models systematically underestimated out-of-frame TCR alpha sharing, but the models matched the sharing seen between unrelated individuals.

The V and J segments used are TRBV20-1 and TRBJ2-3; TRBD1 is possibly the D segment (6 matching bases). Sample: memory (CD45RO+) T cells sorted from blood. In the paper's terms, the cell subset or site label means: CD45RO+ enriched T cells. This sequence originates from a woman aged 18 to 35 in good health. The CDR3: CSASLKRQATDTQYF. The DNA sequence reads TGCAGTGCTAGCCTCAAACGACAGGCCACAGATACGCAGTATTTT.